These 19 T cell receptor beta chains share one sample of origin, sequenced in a study of OX40 agonist ivuxolimab in advanced cancers. Using immunoSEQ multiplex PCR, the repertoire was profiled, and TCRdb retains in-frame clones only, with some absent. The sample has roughly 33,000 clones; around 84% are singletons. This specimen was CD4+ or CD8+ T cells sorted from blood, taken in a trial of the OX40 agonist ivuxolimab. These TCRs come from an adult with an advanced solid tumor such as melanoma, head and neck, liver or kidney cancer.

V gene TRBV2 combines with J gene TRBJ2-1, with 9 bases matching TRBD2. From germline, CDR1 is SNHLY and CDR2 FYNNEI. The CDR3 has 15 amino acids. Trimming took 8 bases from V and 8 from J; bases not matched to a gene: 13. The CDR3 bases are TGTGCCAGCGTCGGCTCCACTAGCGGGCTGTATGAGCAGTTCTTC. Translated, it gives CASVGSTSGLYEQFF.

The rearrangement uses TRBV14 and TRBJ2-2; perhaps TRBD2 as D (6 bases). There are 15 residues in the CDR3. CDR1 and CDR2 from the germline V gene are SGHDN and FVKESK. Trimming left V 5 bases short and J 3 bases short, with 13 bases between. The CDR3 sequence is CASSERGGHTGELFF. The CDR3 DNA sequence: TGTGCCAGCAGCGAGAGGGGAGGTCACACCGGGGAGCTGTTTTTT.

The chain is built from TRBV28 and TRBJ1-4; 9 bases map to TRBD1. Looked up from germline, CDR1 is MDHEN and CDR2 is SYDVKM. Trimming removed 5 bases from V and 4 bases from J; junction bases left unmatched: 5. The length of the CDR3 is 15 residues. CDR3 bases: TGTGCCAGCAGTGAACAGGGGGCCAGTAATGAAAAACTGTTTTTT. This codes for CASSEQGASNEKLFF.

The chain employs TRBV19 and TRBJ2-6; possible D gene TRBD2, 6 bases. CDR1 and CDR2 from the germline V gene are LNHDA and SQIVND (reference sequence). With 10 bases removed from V and 3 bases from J, the gap between germline ends came to 13 bases. The CDR3 spans 14 residues. The CDR3 nucleotides are TGTGCCACCGGGGCGGGGAGTGGGGCCAACGTCCTGACTTTC. This codes for CATGAGSGANVLTF.

This clone was observed once. The gene calls are TRBV6-1 and TRBJ1-2; D not certain. The V and J ends lost 6 bases and 3 bases respectively, with 14 bases between them. The CDR3 runs 14 residues. Germline V gives CDR1 MNHNS, CDR2 SASEGT. CDR3: CASSDLATHYGYTF. In DNA form, the CDR3 reads TGTGCCAGCAGCGACTTGGCGACCCACTATGGCTACACCTTC.

V usage is TRBV19 and J usage is TRBJ2-7, with 11 nucleotides matching TRBD2. The V and J ends lost 1 base and 6 bases, in that order; junction bases with no gene match: 5. CDR3 length: 15 residues. Germline values: CDR1 LNHDA, CDR2 SQIVND (reference sequence). The CDR3 DNA reads as TGTGCCAGTAGTATAGCCCTAGCGGGAGGTTTCGAGCAGTACTTC. It encodes CASSIALAGGFEQYF.

The chain has TRBV4-2 and TRBJ1-5, with a tentative D call TRBD1 (6 bases). V lost 4 bases, J lost 2 bases, and 12 bases lay in between. This CDR3 has 15 residues. Per the germline V gene, CDR1 is LGHNA and CDR2 is YNFKEQ. CDR3 nucleotides: TGTGCCAGCAGCCTACAGGGTCAAGGCAATCAGCCCCAGCATTTT. It codes for CASSLQGQGNQPQHF.

This clone was picked up one time. This chain links TRBV5-1 with TRBJ2-2, with 8 positions matching TRBD1. CDR1 and CDR2 from the germline V gene are SGHRS and YFSETQ. The CDR3 consists of 16 residues. The ends lost 5 bases at V and 4 bases at J; junction bases unmatched: 10. The CDR3 coding sequence is TGCGCCAGCAGGATCCCGGGACAGGCGAGCACCGGGGAGCTGTTTTTT. This codes for CASRIPGQASTGELFF.

The chain combines TRBV14 with TRBJ1-1; 8 positions agree with TRBD1. The CDR3 extends over 12 amino acids. Trimming removed 2 bases from V and 11 bases from J; junction bases left unmatched: 4. Germline assignment: CDR1 SGHDN and CDR2 FVKESK. The CDR3 DNA reads TGTGCCAGCAGCCAAAGGACAGGGCCGGCTTTCTTT. Protein: CASSQRTGPAFF.

This clone was seen once. This sequence joins TRBV7-2 and TRBJ1-5; D not resolved. The CDR3 sequence is 15 residues long. In germline, CDR1 is SGHTA, CDR2 FQGNSA. V dropped 1 base and J dropped 3 bases, with 10 bases sitting between them. The CDR3 loop is CASSLVRGNNQPQHF. DNA for the CDR3: TGTGCCAGCAGCTTAGTTCGGGGAAACAATCAGCCCCAGCATTTT.

The CDR3 DNA reads TGTGCCTGGAGTGTACTGGTTGGCAGGGGGCTCCCTCGAGCCCTCCACTTT. This sequence encodes CAWSVLVGRGLPRALHF. This sequence joins TRBV30 and TRBJ1-6; 8 nucleotides align to TRBD1. Germline CDR1 is GTSNPN and CDR2 is SVGIG (reference sequence). The CDR3 covers 17 residues. J gave up 14 bases and V 0 bases, and 18 bases lay outside the gene matches.

This clone was seen a few times. The rearrangement uses TRBV28 and TRBJ2-2; 8 bases align to TRBD2. V dropped 0 bases and J dropped 6; count of bases not matched to a gene: 9. Germline CDR1 is MDHEN and CDR2 is SYDVKM. There are 17 residues in the CDR3. The CDR3 region has the DNA TGTGCCAGCAGTTTATGGGGACTAGACCAGGGCCCCGGGGAGCTGTTTTTT. As protein: CASSLWGLDQGPGELFF.

V is TRBV6-1 and J is TRBJ2-1; possibly TRBD1 or TRBD2 for D (5 bases each). From germline, CDR1 is MNHNS and CDR2 SASEGT. The CDR3 sequence is 15 residues long. Trimming removed 2 bases from V and 0 bases from J, with 8 bases in between. The CDR3 loop reads CASSEQGDSYNEQFF. In nucleotides, the CDR3 is TGTGCCAGCAGTGAACAGGGAGACTCCTACAATGAGCAGTTCTTC.

The V and J genes are TRBV2 and TRBJ2-1; TRBD2 matches 16 bases. V dropped 4 bases and J dropped 14; count of bases not matched to a gene: 8. The germline V gene encodes CDR1 SNHLY and CDR2 FYNNEI. The CDR3 runs 15 residues. The CDR3 DNA is TGTGCCAGCAGTGGACCGGGACTAGCGGGAGGGAAGGAGTTCTTC. Translating it yields CASSGPGLAGGKEFF.

The chain joins TRBV2 to TRBJ2-3; 11 positions match TRBD2. The junction had 10 bases not matched to a gene; V was cut back by 6 bases and J by 8 bases. This CDR3 contains 15 residues. Germline lookup yields CDR1 SNHLY and CDR2 FYNNEI. This chain's CDR3 is CASSFQTSGVGTQYF. CDR3 bases: TGTGCCAGCAGCTTCCAGACTAGCGGGGTGGGTACGCAGTATTTT.

V gene TRBV5-1 combines with J gene TRBJ2-2; TRBD1 matches 7 bases. Trimming removed 4 bases from V and 6 bases from J; junction bases left unmatched: 18. This CDR3 contains 18 residues. CDR1 SGHRS and CDR2 YFSETQ come from the germline V gene. CDR3 DNA: TGCGCCAGCAGCCACACACGGACACAGGGGCAGTTAGCCGGGGAGCTGTTTTTT. This encodes CASSHTRTQGQLAGELFF.

There are a few counts of this clone. The genes are TRBV18 and TRBJ2-2, with D perhaps given as TRBD1 or TRBD2 (6 bases each). This CDR3 comprises 15 residues. CDR1 and CDR2 from the germline V gene are KGHSH and LQKENI. The V end was cut by 3 bases, the J end by 6 bases, with 14 bases between. The CDR3 sequence: CASSPGTPGAGELFF. CDR3 coding DNA: TGTGCCAGCTCACCTGGGACTCCAGGGGCCGGGGAGCTGTTTTTT.

The chain employs TRBV6-4 and TRBJ2-2, with D perhaps being TRBD1 or TRBD2 (7 bases each). The V gene lost 4 bases and the J gene lost 5 bases, with 11 bases spanning the gap. The CDR3 contains 14 residues. Germline V lookup: CDR1 MRHNA, CDR2 SNTAGT. CDR3 bases: TGTGCCAGCAGTGGACAGGGAGGGACCGGGGAGCTGTTTTTT. This codes for CASSGQGGTGELFF.

This clone is a singleton in its sample. The rearrangement joins TRBV6-1 to TRBJ1-1; D remains ambiguous. Trimming stripped 7 bases from V and 4 bases from J, with 13 bases between. The V gene's germline CDR1 is MNHNS and CDR2 SASEGT. The CDR3 is made up of 13 amino acids. CDR3 DNA: TGTGCCAGCATTAACGGGCCCGGCACTGAAGCTTTCTTT. Its protein product is CASINGPGTEAFF.